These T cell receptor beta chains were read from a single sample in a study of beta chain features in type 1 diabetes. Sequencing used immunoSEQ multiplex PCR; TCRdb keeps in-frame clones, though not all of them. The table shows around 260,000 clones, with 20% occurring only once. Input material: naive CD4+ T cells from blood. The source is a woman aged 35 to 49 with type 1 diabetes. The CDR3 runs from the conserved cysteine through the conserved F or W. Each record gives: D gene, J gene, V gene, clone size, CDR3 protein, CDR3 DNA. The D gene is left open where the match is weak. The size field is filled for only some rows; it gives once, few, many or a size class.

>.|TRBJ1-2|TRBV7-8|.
CASSLAIMYGYTF
TGTGCCAGCAGCTTAGCTATAATGTATGGCTACACCTTC
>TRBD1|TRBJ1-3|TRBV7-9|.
CASSKQGDSGNTIYF
TGTGCCAGCAGCAAACAGGGGGACTCTGGAAACACCATATATTTT
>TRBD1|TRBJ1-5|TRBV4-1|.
CASSQPGQPLNQPQHF
TGCGCCAGCAGCCAGCCGGGACAGCCCCTCAATCAGCCCCAGCATTTT
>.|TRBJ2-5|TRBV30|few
CAWSAGGETQYF
TGTGCCTGGAGCGCAGGGGGGGAGACCCAGTACTTC
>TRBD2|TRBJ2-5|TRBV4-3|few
CASSPGLAGQETQYF
TGCGCCAGCAGCCCCGGACTAGCGGGGCAAGAGACCCAGTACTTC
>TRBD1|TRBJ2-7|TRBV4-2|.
CASSPGTGGLPYEQYF
TGTGCCAGCAGCCCCGGGACAGGGGGTCTTCCCTACGAGCAGTACTTC
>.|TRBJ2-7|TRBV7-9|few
CASSHGQFNEQYF
TGTGCCAGCAGTCATGGACAGTTCAACGAGCAGTACTTC
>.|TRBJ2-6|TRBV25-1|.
CASSAGLSGANVLTF
TGTGCCAGCAGTGCAGGGCTCTCTGGGGCCAACGTCCTGACTTTC
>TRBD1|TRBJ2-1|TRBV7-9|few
CASSPPTGVDEQFF
TGTGCCAGCAGTCCACCTACAGGGGTGGATGAGCAGTTCTTC
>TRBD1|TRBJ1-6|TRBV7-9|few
CASSSAGGSSYNSPLHF
TGTGCCAGCAGCTCCGCAGGGGGGAGCTCCTATAATTCACCCCTCCACTTT
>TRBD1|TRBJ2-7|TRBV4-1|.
CASSQQGAAGLGSAYEQYF
TGCGCCAGCAGCCAACAGGGGGCGGCAGGATTAGGGTCAGCCTACGAGCAGTACTTC
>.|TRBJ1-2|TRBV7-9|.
CASSLQGNYGYTF
TGTGCCAGCAGCTTACAGGGGAACTATGGCTACACCTTC
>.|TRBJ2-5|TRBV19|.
CASSTTWEETQYF
TGTGCCAGTAGTACGACTTGGGAAGAGACCCAGTACTTC
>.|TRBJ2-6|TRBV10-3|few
CAIRVFSGANVLTF
TGTGCCATCCGAGTCTTCTCTGGGGCCAACGTCCTGACTTTC
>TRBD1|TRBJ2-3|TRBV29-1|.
CSVAQDRRSPYTQYF
TGCAGCGTTGCCCAGGACAGGCGGTCCCCATATACGCAGTATTTT
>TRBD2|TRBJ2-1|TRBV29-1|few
CSVEGTRNNEQFF
TGCAGCGTTGAAGGGACTAGAAACAATGAGCAGTTCTTC
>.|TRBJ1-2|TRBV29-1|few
CSVESDRYGYTF
TGCAGCGTTGAGTCGGACAGATATGGCTACACCTTC
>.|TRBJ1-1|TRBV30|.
CAWGATEAFF
TGTGCCTGGGGGGCTACTGAAGCTTTCTTT
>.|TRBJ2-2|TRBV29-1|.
CSVDRGGNTGELFF
TGCAGCGTTGATAGGGGGGGGAACACCGGGGAGCTGTTTTTT
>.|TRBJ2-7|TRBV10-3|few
CAISEYEAAHF
TGTGCCATCAGTGAGTACGAGGCGGCGCACTTC
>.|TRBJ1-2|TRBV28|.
CASHEAQGGRDNYGYTF
TGTGCCAGCCACGAAGCCCAAGGTGGGCGTGATAACTATGGCTACACCTTC
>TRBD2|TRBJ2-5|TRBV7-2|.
CASSPYGTSGGGETQYF
TGTGCCAGCAGTCCGTACGGGACTAGCGGAGGGGGGGAGACCCAGTACTTC
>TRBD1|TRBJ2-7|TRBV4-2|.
CASSQVQGQGEREQYF
TGTGCCAGCAGCCAAGTACAGGGACAGGGGGAGCGGGAGCAGTACTTC
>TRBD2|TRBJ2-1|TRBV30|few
CAWSPSGYNEQFF
TGTGCCTGGTCGCCTAGCGGGTACAATGAGCAGTTCTTC
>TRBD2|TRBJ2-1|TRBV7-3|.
CASSSYPTSGRANEQFF
TGTGCCAGCAGCTCATACCCTACTAGCGGGAGGGCCAATGAGCAGTTCTTC
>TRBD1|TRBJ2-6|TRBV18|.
CASSPTGGTSGANVLTF
TGTGCCAGCTCGCCTACAGGGGGCACCTCTGGGGCCAACGTCCTGACTTTC
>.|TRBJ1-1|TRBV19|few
CASSREWMNTEAFF
TGTGCCAGTAGCAGGGAATGGATGAACACTGAAGCTTTCTTT
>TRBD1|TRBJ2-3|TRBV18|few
CASSPATGGADTQYF
TGTGCCAGCTCTCCCGCGACAGGGGGCGCAGATACGCAGTATTTT
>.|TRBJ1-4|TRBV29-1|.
CSALALNEKLFF
TGCAGCGCCCTGGCCCTTAATGAAAAACTGTTTTTT
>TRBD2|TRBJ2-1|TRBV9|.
CASSVELAGTNEQFF
TGTGCCAGCAGCGTTGAACTAGCGGGGACCAATGAGCAGTTCTTC
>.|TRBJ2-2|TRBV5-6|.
CASSLGQNTGELFF
TGTGCCAGCAGCCTGGGACAGAACACCGGGGAGCTGTTTTTT
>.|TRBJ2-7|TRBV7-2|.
CASSLEGAGLYEQYF
TGTGCCAGCAGCTTAGAGGGGGCGGGGCTATACGAGCAGTACTTC
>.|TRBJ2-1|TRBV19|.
CASRGSSYNEQFF
TGTGCCAGTCGCGGGTCGTCCTACAATGAGCAGTTCTTC
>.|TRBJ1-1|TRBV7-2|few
CASSLPTGSRAEAFF
TGTGCCAGCAGCTTACCCACAGGGTCCAGGGCTGAAGCTTTCTTT
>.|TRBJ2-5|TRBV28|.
CASSLSGGTQTQYF
TGTGCCAGCAGTTTGTCTGGAGGGACGCAAACCCAGTACTTC
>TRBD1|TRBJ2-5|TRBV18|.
CASSPGTERETQYF
TGTGCCAGCTCACCCGGGACAGAGCGGGAGACCCAGTACTTC
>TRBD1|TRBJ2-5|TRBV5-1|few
CASSEPGQKETQYF
TGCGCCAGCAGCGAGCCGGGACAGAAAGAGACCCAGTACTTC
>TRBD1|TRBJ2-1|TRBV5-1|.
CASRPGTGVSNEQFF
TGCGCCAGCAGACCCGGGACAGGGGTCTCTAATGAGCAGTTCTTC
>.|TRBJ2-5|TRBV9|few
CASSPGGGPETQYF
TGTGCCAGCAGCCCGGGGGGCGGTCCGGAGACCCAGTACTTC
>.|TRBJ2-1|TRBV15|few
CATRGAGNEQFF
TGTGCCACCAGGGGGGCCGGTAATGAGCAGTTCTTC
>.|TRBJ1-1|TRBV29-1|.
CSVEPAGLNTEAFF
TGCAGCGTTGAACCCGCAGGGTTGAACACTGAAGCTTTCTTT
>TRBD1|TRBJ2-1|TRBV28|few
CASRGTGSDEQFF
TGTGCCAGTCGCGGGACAGGGAGTGATGAGCAGTTCTTC
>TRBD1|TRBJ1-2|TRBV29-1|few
CSVEVGTGPTGYTF
TGCAGCGTTGAAGTGGGGACAGGGCCCACTGGCTACACCTTC
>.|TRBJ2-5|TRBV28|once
CASSLLDTAEYF
TGTGCCAGCAGCCTCTTGGACACAGCCGAGTACTTC
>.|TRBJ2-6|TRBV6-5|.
CASRHRARGANVLTF
TGTGCCAGCAGGCACAGGGCCCGAGGGGCCAACGTCCTGACTTTC
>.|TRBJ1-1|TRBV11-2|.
CASSSLERGTEAFF
TGTGCCAGCAGCTCCTTGGAGCGGGGAACTGAAGCTTTCTTT
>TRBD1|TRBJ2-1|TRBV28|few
CASQTGISYNEQFF
TGTGCCAGTCAGACAGGGATCTCCTACAATGAGCAGTTCTTC
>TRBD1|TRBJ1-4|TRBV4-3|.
CASSQLGQGVEKLFF
TGCGCCAGCAGCCAATTAGGACAGGGTGTTGAAAAACTGTTTTTT